These 15 T cell receptor beta chains were sequenced from one sample in a study of human T cells and chemical hapten exposure. Specified time point: pre-sensitization, week 0. Documented treatment: therapeutic diphenylcyclopropenone sensitization with weekly scalp DPC. TCRdb ran MiXCR on the RACE reads and lists one entry per CDR3 protein. The repertoire holds about 51,000 distinct CDR3 sequences, about 9% seen once, with 11% to 15% in the top ten. Sample: whole blood, taken in connection with sensitization to the hapten diphenylcyclopropenone (DPC). These receptors all stem from a woman in her forties with alopecia areata. Some clones in this sample may be carry-over from other donors' samples.

This sequence joins TRBV7-3 and TRBJ1-1; 10 nucleotides align to TRBD1. V was clipped by 6 bases and J by 4 bases; unmatched bases: 2. The CDR3 spans 13 residues. The V gene's germline CDR1 is SGHTA and CDR2 FQGTGA. In DNA, the CDR3 is TGTGCCAGCAGTTGGGACAGGGGCACTGAAGCTTTCTTT. Translation gives CASSWDRGTEAFF.

This clonotype was counted only a few times. The V gene is TRBV6-5, the J gene TRBJ1-6; D gene uncertain. V lost 6 bases, J lost 10 bases, and 10 bases lay in between. Germline V gene sequence: CDR1 MNHEY, CDR2 SVGAGI. This CDR3 is built from 12 residues. CDR3 sequence (DNA): TGTGCCAGCAGACTCCGGGGATCACCCCTCCACTTT. Protein: CASRLRGSPLHF.

Ten or more counts support this clonotype. The V gene is TRBV2, the J gene TRBJ2-3, with TRBD1 identical over 11 bases. V lost 7 bases to trimming and J lost 4 bases; unmatched junction nucleotides: 10. CDR1 SNHLY and CDR2 FYNNEI come from the germline V gene. This CDR3 region has 16 residues. The CDR3 nucleotides read TGTGCCAGCATATTGGACAGGGGGCGCCCCCCAGATACGCAGTATTTT. Amino acids: CASILDRGRPPDTQYF.

Ten or more counts support this clonotype. The CDR3, as DNA: TGTGCCAGTTCTCCAGGGCATGGCGAGCAGTACTTC. Translating gives CASSPGHGEQYF. The gene calls are TRBV9 and TRBJ2-7, with a weak D call TRBD1 (5 bases). In germline, CDR1 is SGDLS, CDR2 YYNGEE. V was trimmed by 8 bases and J by 6 bases, leaving 15 bases between them. This CDR3 contains 12 residues.

For this clonotype: This could be a read error, since a much larger clone is one nucleotide away. The chain uses TRBV5-5 and TRBJ2-3; 7 positions agree with TRBD2. V dropped 1 base and J dropped 2; count of bases not matched to a gene: 7. This CDR3 has 16 residues. Germline V lookup: CDR1 SGHKS, CDR2 YYEKEE (reference sequence). The CDR3 spells CASSLQREDFTDTQYF. The CDR3 DNA reads as TGTGCCAGCAGCTTGCAACGGGAGGACTTCACAGATACGCAGTATTTT.

This clonotype was seen at least ten times. The chain couples TRBV5-1 to TRBJ1-2, with D perhaps matching TRBD1 (5 bases). In germline, CDR1 is SGHRS, CDR2 YFSETQ. The CDR3 is made up of 16 amino acids. Trimming shortened V by 0 bases and J by 1 base, and 13 bases separated the two germline ends. CDR3 sequence reads: CASSLDGRELNYGYTF. Written as DNA, the CDR3 is TGCGCCAGCAGCTTGGATGGCAGGGAACTTAACTATGGCTACACCTTC.

This clonotype was detected many times. This chain connects TRBV7-2 to TRBJ2-2; unclear D gene. V lost 2 bases and J lost 2, with 12 bases in between. CDR1 is SGHTA, CDR2 FQGNSA, per germline. CDR3 length equals 16 residues. CDR3 DNA sequence: TGTGCCAGCAGCTTAAGGCTACAGAAAAACACCGGGGAGCTGTTTTTT. It yields the protein CASSLRLQKNTGELFF.

This clonotype was counted between two and nine times. V usage is TRBV9 and J usage is TRBJ2-5; TRBD1 aligns across 7 bases. This CDR3 region has 14 residues. With 3 bases clipped from V and 5 bases from J, the junction kept 7 bases outside the gene matches. Per the germline V gene, CDR1 is SGDLS and CDR2 is YYNGEE. CDR3 sequence reads: CASSARQGRETQYF. The DNA of the CDR3 is TGTGCCAGCAGCGCCCGACAGGGTCGGGAGACCCAGTACTTC. Combining the CDR3 with reference TRBV9 and TRBJ2-5 gives the whole variable domain DSGVTQTPKHLITATGQRVTLRCSPRSGDLSVYWYQQSLDQGLQFLIQYYNGEERAKGNILERFSAQQFPDLHSELNLSSLELGDSALYFCASSARQGRETQYFGPGTRLLVL.

The chain recombines TRBV5-1 with TRBJ1-2; D is unresolved. The CDR3 is 14 amino acids. V lost 1 base and J lost 4, with 11 bases in between. Germline V gives CDR1 SGHRS, CDR2 YFSETQ. CDR3 loop: CASSLSAGRYGYTF. CDR3 in DNA: TGCGCCAGCAGCTTGAGCGCAGGACGCTATGGCTACACCTTC.

This chain connects TRBV27 to TRBJ1-1; D is unclear. CDR1 is MNHEY, CDR2 SMNVEV, per germline (reference sequence). CDR3 size: 15 residues. Between the trimmed V and J ends, which lost 3 bases and 4 bases, there was a span of 15 bases. CDR3: CASSFVLSRLTEAFF. The CDR3 DNA is TGTGCCAGCAGTTTCGTTCTCTCCAGGCTCACTGAAGCTTTCTTT.

This clonotype occurred many times. The chain employs TRBV30 and TRBJ1-2; D is uncertain. The germline gives CDR1 GTSNPN, CDR2 SVGIG (reference sequence). Trimming cost V 7 bases and J 3 bases, with 12 bases left between them. The length of the CDR3 is 12 residues. The CDR3 DNA sequence: TGTGCCTCCGGACCCCCAGACTATGGCTACACCTTC. As protein: CASGPPDYGYTF.

This clonotype appeared many times. The chain couples TRBV28 to TRBJ1-2; 12 bases line up with TRBD1. The CDR3 has 16 amino acids. V lost 10 bases, J lost 7 bases, and 16 bases stayed unmatched. CDR1 and CDR2 from the germline V gene are MDHEN and SYDVKM. For the CDR3, the DNA is TGTGCCACGCCAGCGGGGTGGGGACAGGGGGCTTCTGGCTACACCTTC. Its protein product is CATPAGWGQGASGYTF.

The chain has TRBV5-4 and TRBJ1-4; the match to TRBD1 covers 7 bases. The junction had 3 bases not matched to a gene; V was cut back by 0 bases and J by 4 bases. The CDR3 is 15 amino acids. The germline V gene encodes CDR1 SGHNT and CDR2 YYREEE (reference sequence). Here the CDR3 DNA reads TGTGCCAGCAGCTTGGCCGGGACAGTTAATGAAAAACTGTTTTTT. This translates into CASSLAGTVNEKLFF.

This clonotype has at least ten counts. The chain uses TRBV5-1 and TRBJ2-4, with TRBD1 matching over 9 bases. CDR1 and CDR2 from the germline V gene are SGHRS and YFSETQ. V was pared by 4 bases and J by 8 bases, with 4 bases of the junction left unmatched. CDR3 length: 13 amino acids. The CDR3 region is CASSLGTGYIQYF. The DNA of the CDR3 is TGCGCCAGCAGCCTAGGGACAGGGTACATTCAGTACTTC. Using reference TRBV5-1 and TRBJ2-4 for the parts outside the CDR3, the full variable domain is KAGVTQTPRYLIKTRGQQVTLSCSPISGHRSVSWYQQTPGQGLQFLFEYFSETQRNKGNFPGRFSGRQFSNSRSEMNVSTLELGDSALYLCASSLGTGYIQYFGAGTRLSVL.

This clonotype was seen repeatedly, ten times or more. The chain combines TRBV29-1 with TRBJ2-7, with no clear D. Germline V lookup: CDR1 SQVTM, CDR2 ANQGSEA. V lost 4 bases and J lost 2, with 9 bases in between. The CDR3 extends over 12 amino acids. This CDR3 reads CSVGGPTYEQYF. The CDR3 DNA reads TGCAGCGTTGGTGGGCCAACCTACGAGCAGTACTTC.